The 6 T cell receptor beta chains in this list originate from one sample, sequenced in a study of vaccination and CD4 T cells after COVID-19 (dated by TCRdb to between 2020 and 2023). Library preparation employed PCR. Reads for this sample came from an Illumina iSeq 100. DNA from cultured CD4+ T cells underwent TCR sequencing with the Oncomine TCR Beta short-read assay at the Johns Hopkins FTIC core. The raw public data were reprocessed by TCRdb itself: fastp quality trimming at Q25, MiXCR clonotype calling, in-frame beta chains only. Entries are consolidated by CDR3 protein sequence, retaining the most common genes and DNA. Across this sample there are some 14,000 distinct CDR3 sequences, with roughly 61% seen only once. The ten largest make up over 9.5% of the sample. These receptors lack a known antigen. The treatment or condition tag for this specimen amounts to: roughly nine-day PBMC culture with coronavirus spike peptide pools or control peptides (ViraFEST assay).

The sample was CD4+ T cells from blood, cultured in vitro. The receptor set was obtained from a human donor who had recovered from COVID-19.

This clonotype was seen more than once but under ten times. This sequence joins TRBV20-1 and TRBJ2-1; the match to TRBD2 covers 7 bases. Germline-derived CDR1 and CDR2 are DFQATT and SNEGSKA (reference sequence). The CDR3 runs 13 residues. The ends lost 6 bases at V and 4 bases at J; junction bases unmatched: 6. The CDR3, as DNA: TGCAGTGCCCCCGGACTAGGGTACAATGAGCAGTTCTTC. Its protein is CSAPGLGYNEQFF.

This rearrangement joins TRBV7-2 to TRBJ2-2, with no clear D. This CDR3 is 13 amino acids long. Germline V gene sequence: CDR1 SGHTA, CDR2 FQGNSA. V lost 1 base and J 7 bases, leaving 7 bases between the germline ends. CDR3 sequence (DNA): TGTGCCAGCAGCTTAGTCCGTGGCGGGGAGCTGTTTTTT. It encodes CASSLVRGGELFF.

This chain links TRBV11-2 with TRBJ2-1; D might be TRBD1 (6 bases). V lost 2 bases, J lost 3 bases, and 14 bases lay in between. This CDR3 region has 16 residues. Germline CDR1 and CDR2: SGHAT and FQNNGV. The chain's CDR3 is CASSLRVGQSYNEQFF. As DNA, the CDR3 is TGTGCCAGCAGCTTACGGGTAGGACAGAGCTACAATGAGCAGTTCTTC.

This clonotype was counted a few times. The chain links TRBV19 to TRBJ1-5, with D possibly matching TRBD1 (6 bases). From germline, CDR1 is LNHDA and CDR2 SQIVND (reference sequence). V was clipped by 5 bases and J by 5 bases, with 19 bases between them. CDR3 size: 16 residues. The CDR3 protein is CASSLNPRGFDQPQHF. In DNA, the CDR3 is TGTGCCAGTAGTCTCAACCCCAGGGGCTTCGATCAGCCCCAGCATTTT.

V usage is TRBV7-8 and J usage is TRBJ2-5; possibly TRBD2 for D (6 bases). Germline values: CDR1 SGHVS, CDR2 FQNEAQ. The CDR3 contains 11 residues. V was shortened by 5 bases and J by 10 bases, with 11 bases between the two germline ends. The CDR3 region is CASSQLGGQYF. The CDR3 DNA is TGTGCCAGCAGCCAGTTGGGGGGCCAGTACTTC.

This clonotype is judged large. This rearrangement joins TRBV20-1 to TRBJ1-2, with TRBD1 identical over 7 bases. With V trimmed by 0 bases and J by 6 bases, 4 bases remained unmatched. The CDR3 extends over 13 amino acids. CDR1 is DFQATT, CDR2 SNEGSKA, per germline (reference sequence). The CDR3 DNA follows: TGCAGTGCTAGAGACCTTACAGGGGATGGCTACACCTTC. Translating it yields CSARDLTGDGYTF.